This TCR beta chain was identified in a study of cytomegalovirus exposure and HLA in healthy donors. Study-wide results and caveats: Later analysis identified a missense DCLRE1C variant that was linked to TCR beta V- and J-gene trimming.

Germline V gene data show CDR1 as MNHEY and CDR2 as SVGAGI. The CDR3 has 15 residues. Trimming shortened V by 7 bases and J by 0 bases, and 13 bases separated the two germline ends. This clone was picked up one time. No antigen is known for it. Use of 60 Vbeta and 13 Jbeta primers characterized the PCR. Method: immunoSEQ multiplex PCR; TCRdb's copy keeps in-frame clones and lacks some. Of around 140,000 clones detected, 70% to 85% appear once; the ten largest clones hold approximately 1.5%. Specimen: PBMCs. The rearrangement joins TRBV6-5 to TRBJ2-4; D is unclear. This clonotype was sampled from a man aged 25 to 40 in good health and CMV-seropositive. The CDR3: CASTMLKPAKNIQYF. The DNA of the CDR3 is TGTGCCAGCACTATGCTAAAACCAGCCAAAAACATTCAGTACTTC.